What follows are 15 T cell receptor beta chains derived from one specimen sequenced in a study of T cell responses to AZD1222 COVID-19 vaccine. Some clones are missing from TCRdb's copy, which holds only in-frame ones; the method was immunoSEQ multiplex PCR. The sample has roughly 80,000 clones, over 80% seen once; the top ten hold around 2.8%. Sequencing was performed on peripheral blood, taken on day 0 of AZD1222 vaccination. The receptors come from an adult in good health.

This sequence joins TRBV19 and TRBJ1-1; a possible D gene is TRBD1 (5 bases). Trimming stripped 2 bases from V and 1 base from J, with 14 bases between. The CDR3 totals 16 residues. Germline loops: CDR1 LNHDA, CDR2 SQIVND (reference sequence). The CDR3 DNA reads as TGTGCCAGTAGTATACTAATCCAGGGTGGGAACACTGAAGCTTTCTTT. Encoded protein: CASSILIQGGNTEAFF.

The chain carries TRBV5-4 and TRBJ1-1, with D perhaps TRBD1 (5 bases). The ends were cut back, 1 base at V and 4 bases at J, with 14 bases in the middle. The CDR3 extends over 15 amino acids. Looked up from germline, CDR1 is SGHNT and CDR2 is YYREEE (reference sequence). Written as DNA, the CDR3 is TGTGCCAGCAGCTTGCTGAGGGGTGACGGCACTGAAGCTTTCTTT. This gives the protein CASSLLRGDGTEAFF.

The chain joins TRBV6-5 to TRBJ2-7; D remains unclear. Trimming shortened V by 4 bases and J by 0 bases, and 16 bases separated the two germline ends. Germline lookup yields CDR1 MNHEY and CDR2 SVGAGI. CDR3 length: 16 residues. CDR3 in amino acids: CASSSTSIGYSYEQYF. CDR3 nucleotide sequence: TGTGCCAGCAGTTCAACCTCTATAGGGTACTCCTACGAGCAGTACTTC.

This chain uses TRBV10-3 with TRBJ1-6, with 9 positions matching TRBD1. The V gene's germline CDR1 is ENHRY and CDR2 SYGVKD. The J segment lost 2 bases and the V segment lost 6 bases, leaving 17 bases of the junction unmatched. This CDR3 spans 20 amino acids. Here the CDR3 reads CAISPAPGQGKGPYNSPLHF. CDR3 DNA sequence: TGTGCCATCAGCCCCGCGCCGGGACAGGGCAAGGGACCCTATAATTCACCCCTCCACTTT.

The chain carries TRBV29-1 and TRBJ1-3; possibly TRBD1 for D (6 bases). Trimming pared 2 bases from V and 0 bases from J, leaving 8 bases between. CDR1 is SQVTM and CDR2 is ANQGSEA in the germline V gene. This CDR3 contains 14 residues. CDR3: CSVETGSSGNTIYF. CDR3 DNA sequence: TGCAGCGTTGAAACAGGGAGCTCTGGAAACACCATATATTTT.

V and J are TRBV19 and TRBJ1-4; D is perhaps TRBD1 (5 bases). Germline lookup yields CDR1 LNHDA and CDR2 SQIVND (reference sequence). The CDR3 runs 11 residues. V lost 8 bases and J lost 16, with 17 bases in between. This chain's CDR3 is CASGSGPLRFF. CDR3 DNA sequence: TGTGCCAGTGGCTCGGGACCCTTGAGGTTTTTT. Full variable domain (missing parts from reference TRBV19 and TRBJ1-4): DGGITQSPKYLFRKEGQNVTLSCEQNLNHDAMYWYRQDPGQGLRLIYYSQIVNDFQKGDIAEGYSVSREKKESFPLTVTSAQKNPTAFYLCASGSGPLRFFGSGTQLSVL.

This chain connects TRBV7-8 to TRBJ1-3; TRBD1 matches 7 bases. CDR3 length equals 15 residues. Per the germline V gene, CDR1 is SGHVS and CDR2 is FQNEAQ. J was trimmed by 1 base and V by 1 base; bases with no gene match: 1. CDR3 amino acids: CASSLGTGSGNTIYF. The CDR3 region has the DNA TGTGCCAGCAGCTTAGGGACAGGATCTGGAAACACCATATATTTT.

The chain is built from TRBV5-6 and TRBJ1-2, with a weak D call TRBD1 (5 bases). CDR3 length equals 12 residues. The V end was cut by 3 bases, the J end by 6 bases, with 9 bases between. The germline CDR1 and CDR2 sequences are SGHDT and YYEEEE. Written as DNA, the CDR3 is TGTGCCAGCAGCTCGTTCAGGGATGGCTACACCTTC. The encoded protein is CASSSFRDGYTF.

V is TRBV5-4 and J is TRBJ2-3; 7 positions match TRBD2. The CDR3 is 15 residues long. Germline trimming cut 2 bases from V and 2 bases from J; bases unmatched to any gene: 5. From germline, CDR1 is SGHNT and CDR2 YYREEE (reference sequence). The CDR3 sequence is CASSLDGGFTDTQYF. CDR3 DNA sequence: TGTGCCAGCAGCTTAGACGGGGGGTTCACAGATACGCAGTATTTT.

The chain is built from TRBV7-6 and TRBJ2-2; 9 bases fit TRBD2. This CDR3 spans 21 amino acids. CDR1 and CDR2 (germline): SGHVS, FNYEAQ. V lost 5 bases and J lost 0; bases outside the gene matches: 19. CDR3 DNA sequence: TGTGCCAGCAGCCCAACCCCAAATAAGGCGGGAGGGCCCTCGAACACCGGGGAGCTGTTTTTT. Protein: CASSPTPNKAGGPSNTGELFF.

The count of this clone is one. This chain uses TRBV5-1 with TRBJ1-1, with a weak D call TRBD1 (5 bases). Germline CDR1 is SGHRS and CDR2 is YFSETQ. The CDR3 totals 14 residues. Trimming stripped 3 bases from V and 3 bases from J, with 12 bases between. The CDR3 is CASSSLDRDTEAFF. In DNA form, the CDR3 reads TGCGCCAGCAGCTCGCTCGACAGAGACACTGAAGCTTTCTTT.

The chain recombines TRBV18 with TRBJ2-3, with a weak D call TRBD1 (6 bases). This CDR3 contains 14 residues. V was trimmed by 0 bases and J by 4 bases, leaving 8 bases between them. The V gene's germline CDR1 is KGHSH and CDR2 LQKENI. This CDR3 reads CASSPPRGSDTQYF. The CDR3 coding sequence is TGTGCCAGCTCACCACCTAGGGGGTCAGATACGCAGTATTTT.

The CDR3 region has the DNA TGTGCCAGCAGCTTCTCGGAGTACTATGGCTACACCTTC. It encodes CASSFSEYYGYTF. The chain carries TRBV5-6 and TRBJ1-2, with D hard to call. This CDR3 region has 13 residues. Germline V gene data show CDR1 as SGHDT and CDR2 as YYEEEE. Trimming left V 2 bases short and J 3 bases short, with 8 bases between.

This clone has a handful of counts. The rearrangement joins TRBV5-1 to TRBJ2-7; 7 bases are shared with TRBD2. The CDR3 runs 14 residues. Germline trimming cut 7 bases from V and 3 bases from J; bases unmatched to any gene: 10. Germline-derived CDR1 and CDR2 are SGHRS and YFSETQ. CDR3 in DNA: TGCGCCAGCCCTCGTTCGGGACTAAACTACGAGCAGTACTTC. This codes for CASPRSGLNYEQYF.

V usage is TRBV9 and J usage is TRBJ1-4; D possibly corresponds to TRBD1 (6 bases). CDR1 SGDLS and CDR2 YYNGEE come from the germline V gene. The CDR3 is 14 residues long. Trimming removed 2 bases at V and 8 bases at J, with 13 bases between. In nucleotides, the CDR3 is TGTGCCAGCAGCGTTGGGGGCTACGGCGAAAAACTGTTTTTT. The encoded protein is CASSVGGYGEKLFF. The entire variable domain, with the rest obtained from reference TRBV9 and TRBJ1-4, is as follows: DSGVTQTPKHLITATGQRVTLRCSPRSGDLSVYWYQQSLDQGLQFLIQYYNGEERAKGNILERFSAQQFPDLHSELNLSSLELGDSALYFCASSVGGYGEKLFFGSGTQLSVL.